This entry lists 27 T cell receptor beta chains sequenced from one sample in a study of naive and memory T cell subsets. Both TRBC1 and TRBC2 were covered by a beta constant-region primer of two equimolar oligonucleotides. Using its own MiXCR run on the UMI-ligation and nested PCR reads, TCRdb lists one record per CDR3 protein. In the table there are 130,000 to 150,000 distinct CDR3 sequences, more than 15% of which are singletons. The specimen was naive CD4+ T cells from blood. The source of these receptors is a human donor in good health.

This rearrangement joins TRBV2 to TRBJ2-6; 8 bases fit TRBD1. The germline CDR1 and CDR2 sequences are SNHLY and FYNNEI. Germline trimming cut 9 bases from V and 0 bases from J; bases unmatched to any gene: 10. This CDR3 region has 17 residues. CDR3 DNA sequence: TGTGCCAGTTACCGGGACAGGCGCCCCTCTGGGGCCAACGTCCTGACTTTC. This translates into CASYRDRRPSGANVLTF.

This clonotype was recorded many times. The chain couples TRBV25-1 to TRBJ2-2; no definite D call. CDR3 length: 16 residues. V was pared by 2 bases and J by 0 bases, with 10 bases between. In germline, CDR1 is MGHDK, CDR2 SYGVNS. The CDR3 nucleotides read TGTGCCAGCAGTGAACGGTCAGGACCGAACACCGGGGAGCTGTTTTTT. Its translation is CASSERSGPNTGELFF.

This clonotype was counted many times. This chain's CDR3 is CASSSGGTNYEQYF. CDR3 DNA: TGTGCCAGCAGTTCTGGCGGGACAAACTACGAGCAGTACTTC. The chain couples TRBV6-5 to TRBJ2-7; the D gene could be TRBD1 or TRBD2 (6 bases each). Germline values: CDR1 MNHEY, CDR2 SVGAGI. This CDR3 region has 14 residues. V lost 4 bases and J 3 bases, leaving 13 bases between the germline ends.

CDR3 region: CASSTGTGVREQYF. In DNA form, the CDR3 reads TGTGCCAGCAGTACCGGGACAGGGGTCCGCGAGCAGTACTTC. The chain links TRBV6-5 to TRBJ2-7; 10 bases align to TRBD1. The germline CDR1 and CDR2 sequences are MNHEY and SVGAGI. The CDR3 totals 14 residues. Trimming cost V 5 bases and J 6 bases; bases outside gene matches: 7.

This clonotype has just a few counts. Here the CDR3 DNA reads TGTGCCAGCAGTTTATGGGCGGGAGTGAGGACAGATACGCAGTATTTT. This codes for CASSLWAGVRTDTQYF. The V call is TRBV27, the J call TRBJ2-3; 7 nucleotides line up with TRBD2. V lost 1 base, J lost 3 bases, and 7 bases stayed unmatched. Germline CDR1 is MNHEY and CDR2 is SMNVEV (reference sequence). This CDR3 region has 16 residues.

The chain links TRBV2 to TRBJ1-5; D call uncertain. The V and J ends lost 6 bases and 7 bases respectively, with 10 bases between them. The CDR3 is 12 amino acids. The germline V gene has CDR1 SNHLY and CDR2 FYNNEI. CDR3 residues: CASSREGQPQHF. The CDR3 nucleotides are TGTGCCAGCAGCCGGGAGGGACAGCCCCAGCATTTT.

The J gene is TRBJ2-1, the V gene TRBV12-3 or TRBV12-4, with 8 bases aligning to TRBD2. The CDR3 has 18 amino acids. V was clipped by 7 bases and J by 0 bases; unmatched bases: 14. CDR3 DNA sequence: TGTGCCAGCACCACAGCGGGAGCCGTTTCCGGCTCCTACAATGAGCAGTTCTTC. It yields the protein CASTTAGAVSGSYNEQFF.

This clonotype was counted a few times. The chain is built from TRBV29-1 and TRBJ1-2; the match to TRBD1 covers 11 bases. The trim removed 5 bases at V and 4 bases at J, leaving 9 bases unmatched. The CDR3 loop spans 15 amino acids. Germline V gene sequence: CDR1 SQVTM, CDR2 ANQGSEA. The CDR3, as DNA: TGCAGCGTTCCCGGACAGGGGGCATCTAGCTATGGCTACACCTTC. Amino acid sequence: CSVPGQGASSYGYTF.

This chain links TRBV7-9 with TRBJ1-1; D gene ambiguous. CDR3 size: 14 residues. Germline CDR1 and CDR2: SEHNR and FQNEAQ (reference sequence). V was trimmed by 4 bases and J by 4 bases, leaving 13 bases between them. CDR3 amino acids: CASSSPGGGTEAFF. CDR3 nucleotide sequence: TGTGCCAGCAGCTCTCCCGGCGGAGGCACTGAAGCTTTCTTT.

Only a few counts were recorded for this clonotype. The V gene is TRBV2, the J gene TRBJ1-1; possible D gene TRBD1, 5 bases. CDR1 is SNHLY and CDR2 is FYNNEI in the germline V gene. V lost 7 bases and J lost 8, with 17 bases in between. The CDR3 extends over 13 amino acids. CDR3 in amino acids: CASMGVVGEEAFF. The DNA of the CDR3 is TGTGCCAGCATGGGGGTCGTGGGGGAAGAAGCTTTCTTT.

This chain connects TRBV6-1 to TRBJ2-7; D gene ambiguous. Germline loops: CDR1 MNHNS, CDR2 SASEGT. Trimming cost V 6 bases and J 3 bases, with 9 bases left between them. There are 12 residues in the CDR3. CDR3 bases: TGTGCCAGCAGATACAGCTTCTACGAGCAGTACTTC. It encodes CASRYSFYEQYF.

This clonotype was picked up many times. The genes are TRBV20-1 and TRBJ2-7; unclear D gene. This CDR3 region has 14 residues. Trimming stripped 6 bases from V and 3 bases from J, with 18 bases between. The germline V gene encodes CDR1 DFQATT and CDR2 SNEGSKA (reference sequence). The CDR3 reads CSAPPGGPFYEQYF. The CDR3 nucleotides read TGCAGTGCCCCCCCTGGTGGGCCGTTCTACGAGCAGTACTTC.

This clonotype occurred a few times. The chain uses TRBV29-1 and TRBJ1-1, with D maybe TRBD1 (6 bases). The germline gives CDR1 SQVTM, CDR2 ANQGSEA. The V end lost 0 bases, the J end lost 5 bases, and 10 bases lay between the germline ends. The CDR3 is 13 amino acids. CDR3 loop: CSVEDRGGTEAFF. CDR3 DNA sequence: TGCAGCGTTGAAGACAGGGGAGGAACTGAAGCTTTCTTT.

The J gene is TRBJ2-3, the V gene TRBV18, with 9 nucleotides matching TRBD1. Germline-derived CDR1 and CDR2 are KGHSH and LQKENI. V was pared by 5 bases and J by 3 bases, with 6 bases of the junction left unmatched. This CDR3 spans 15 amino acids. CDR3 bases: TGTGCCAGCTCAACCGGGACAGGGAATACAGATACGCAGTATTTT. Translation: CASSTGTGNTDTQYF.

The chain carries TRBV21-1 and TRBJ1-5; the DNA was not used to check the table's D call, TRBD1. TRBV21-1 counts as a pseudogene. The CDR3 length is 16 residues. CDR3 sequence reads: CASSKAQVPPGQPQHF. Here the CDR3 DNA reads TGTGCCAGCAGCAAAGCGCAGGTCCCCCCGGGGCAGCCCCAGCATTTT.

This chain uses TRBV6-6 with TRBJ2-7, with a weak D call TRBD2 (5 bases). Germline assignment: CDR1 MNHNY and CDR2 SVGAGI (reference sequence). The CDR3 extends over 13 amino acids. The germline V and J ends were trimmed by 2 bases and 3 bases, with 8 bases remaining between them. The CDR3 DNA is TGTGCCAGCAGTTACCCGGGAAACTACGAGCAGTACTTC. Translation: CASSYPGNYEQYF.

The chain carries TRBV7-2 and TRBJ2-3; 8 bases map to TRBD2. V shed 4 bases and J 5 bases; nucleotides not matched to a gene: 14. In germline, CDR1 is SGHTA, CDR2 FQGNSA. The CDR3 consists of 17 residues. The CDR3 DNA follows: TGTGCCAGCAGCTCGAGCCCCCGGCAACGGGGGGGAGATACGCAGTATTTT. It encodes CASSSSPRQRGGDTQYF.

This clonotype was observed many times. J is TRBJ2-5 and V is TRBV10-3, with D unclear. The CDR3 spans 13 residues. Germline lookup yields CDR1 ENHRY and CDR2 SYGVKD. The CDR3 bases are TGTGCTTCAGCGAGCCAGGAACAAGAGACCCAGTACTTC. This sequence encodes CASASQEQETQYF.

Comment on this clonotype: No conserved phenylalanine or tryptophan ends this CDR3, so it is likely a read error. This chain connects TRBV7-9 to TRBJ2-3, with D perhaps TRBD2 (6 bases). CDR3 size: 15 residues. CDR1 and CDR2 from the germline V gene are SEHNR and FQNEAQ (reference sequence). V dropped 4 bases and J dropped 3 bases, with 14 bases sitting between them. DNA of the CDR3: TGTGCCAGCAGCTCCGGAGGGCCCCGTACAGATACGCAGTATTCT. This codes for CASSSGGPRTDTQYS.

In this sample, this clonotype turned up a few times. DNA of the CDR3: TGTGCCAGCAGTTACTCTCCCAGGGGTTCGTCCTACGAGCAGTACTTC. Its translation: CASSYSPRGSSYEQYF. V usage is TRBV6-5 and J usage is TRBJ2-7; D possibly corresponds to TRBD1 (6 bases). Between the trimmed V and J ends, which lost 0 bases and 1 base, there was a span of 13 bases. The CDR3 extends over 16 amino acids. Germline assignment: CDR1 MNHEY and CDR2 SVGAGI.

J is TRBJ2-1 and V is TRBV19, with unresolved D. Trimming pared 3 bases from V and 3 bases from J, leaving 0 bases between. The CDR3 contains 11 residues. Germline V lookup: CDR1 LNHDA, CDR2 SQIVND (reference sequence). CDR3 protein: CASSIYNEQFF. CDR3 sequence (DNA): TGTGCCAGTAGTATCTACAATGAGCAGTTCTTC. The variable domain in full, with the rest retrieved from reference TRBV19 and TRBJ2-1, is DGGITQSPKYLFRKEGQNVTLSCEQNLNHDAMYWYRQDPGQGLRLIYYSQIVNDFQKGDIAEGYSVSREKKESFPLTVTSAQKNPTAFYLCASSIYNEQFFGPGTRLTVL.

The sample holds a few counts of this clonotype. The V and J genes are TRBV5-1 and TRBJ2-3, with TRBD2 matching 14 bases. There are 15 residues in the CDR3. V lost 3 bases, J lost 5 bases, and 2 bases stayed unmatched. Germline lookup yields CDR1 SGHRS and CDR2 YFSETQ. DNA for the CDR3: TGCGCCAGCAGCTGGGGACTAGCGGGAGAAGATACGCAGTATTTT. Translated: CASSWGLAGEDTQYF.

This clonotype was found a few times. CDR3 nucleotide sequence: TGCGCCAGCAGCCAAGATTCGGCAGATCAGCCCCAGCATTTT. This encodes CASSQDSADQPQHF. The chain has TRBV4-1 and TRBJ1-5; no definite D call. The CDR3 covers 14 residues. Looked up from germline, CDR1 is MGHRA and CDR2 is YSYEKL. The V end was cut by 0 bases, the J end by 5 bases, with 8 bases between.

This clonotype was picked up one time. The chain carries TRBV5-1 and TRBJ1-6; 7 nucleotides align to TRBD1. Germline values: CDR1 SGHRS, CDR2 YFSETQ. V was clipped by 4 bases and J by 5 bases; unmatched bases: 3. The CDR3 totals 14 residues. This CDR3 is CASSPGQDNSPLHF. The CDR3 nucleotides read TGCGCCAGCAGCCCTGGACAGGATAATTCACCCCTCCACTTT.

The J gene is TRBJ2-1, the V gene TRBV28, with TRBD1 identical over 8 bases. The CDR3 has 15 residues. The V gene end was trimmed by 3 bases and the J gene end by 8 bases; junction bases not matched to a gene: 9. Germline values: CDR1 MDHEN, CDR2 SYDVKM. The CDR3 region has the DNA TGTGCCAGCAGTTTTTCCGGAACAGGGGGTGATGAGCAGTTCTTC. Translating it yields CASSFSGTGGDEQFF.

The V gene is TRBV14, the J gene TRBJ2-6, with D hard to call. The CDR3 covers 16 residues. The germline CDR1 and CDR2 sequences are SGHDN and FVKESK. V was cut by 4 bases and J by 0 bases, with 10 bases left in between. This CDR3 is CASSLVLLSGANVLTF. The CDR3 DNA reads TGTGCCAGCAGCCTCGTACTCCTCTCTGGGGCCAACGTCCTGACTTTC.

There are many counts of this clonotype. The chain combines TRBV5-1 with TRBJ2-3, with 9 bases fitting TRBD1. The CDR3 consists of 14 residues. Germline CDR1 reads SGHRS; CDR2 reads YFSETQ. V shed 0 bases and J 5 bases; nucleotides not matched to a gene: 1. CDR3 nucleotide sequence: TGCGCCAGCAGCTTGGACAGGGGGCGAGATACGCAGTATTTT. Protein sequence: CASSLDRGRDTQYF.